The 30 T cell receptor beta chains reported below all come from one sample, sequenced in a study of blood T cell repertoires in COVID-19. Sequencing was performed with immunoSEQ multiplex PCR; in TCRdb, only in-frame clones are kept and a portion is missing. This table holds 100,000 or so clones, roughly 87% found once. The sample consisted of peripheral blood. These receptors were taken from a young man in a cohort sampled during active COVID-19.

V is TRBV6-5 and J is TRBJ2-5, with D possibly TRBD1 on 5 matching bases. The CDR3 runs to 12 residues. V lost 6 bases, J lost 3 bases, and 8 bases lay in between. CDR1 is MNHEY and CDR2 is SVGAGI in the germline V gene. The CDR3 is CASRQAKETQYF. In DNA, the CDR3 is TGTGCCAGCAGACAGGCAAAAGAGACCCAGTACTTC.

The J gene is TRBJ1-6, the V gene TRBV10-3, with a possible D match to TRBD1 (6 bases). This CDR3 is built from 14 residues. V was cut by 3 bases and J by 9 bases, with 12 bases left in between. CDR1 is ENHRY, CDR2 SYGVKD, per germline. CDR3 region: CAISERGGGSPLHF. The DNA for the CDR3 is TGTGCCATCAGTGAAAGGGGGGGCGGTTCACCCCTCCACTTT.

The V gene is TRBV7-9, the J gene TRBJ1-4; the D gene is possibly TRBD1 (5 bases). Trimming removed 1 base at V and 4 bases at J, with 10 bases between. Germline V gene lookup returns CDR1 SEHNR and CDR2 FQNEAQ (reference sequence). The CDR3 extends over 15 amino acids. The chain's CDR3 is CASSLEGLLNEKLFF. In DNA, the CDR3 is TGTGCCAGCAGCTTAGAGGGACTCCTTAATGAAAAACTGTTTTTT.

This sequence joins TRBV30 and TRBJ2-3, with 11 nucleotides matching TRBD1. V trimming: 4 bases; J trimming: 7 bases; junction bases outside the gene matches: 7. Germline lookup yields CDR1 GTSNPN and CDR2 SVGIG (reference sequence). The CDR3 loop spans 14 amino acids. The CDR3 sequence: CAWIVGDRGNTQYF. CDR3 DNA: TGTGCCTGGATCGTCGGGGACAGGGGGAATACGCAGTATTTT.

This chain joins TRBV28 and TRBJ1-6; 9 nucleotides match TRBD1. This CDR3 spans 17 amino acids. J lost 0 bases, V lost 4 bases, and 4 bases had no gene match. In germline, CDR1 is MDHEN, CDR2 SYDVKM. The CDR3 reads CASSSPGQGSYNSPLHF. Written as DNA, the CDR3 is TGTGCCAGCAGTTCCCCGGGACAGGGCTCCTATAATTCACCCCTCCACTTT. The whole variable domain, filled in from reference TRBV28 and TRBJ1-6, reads DVKVTQSSRYLVKRTGEKVFLECVQDMDHENMFWYRQDPGLGLRLIYFSYDVKMKEKGDIPEGYSVSREKKERFSLILESASTNQTSMYLCASSSPGQGSYNSPLHFGNGTRLTVT.

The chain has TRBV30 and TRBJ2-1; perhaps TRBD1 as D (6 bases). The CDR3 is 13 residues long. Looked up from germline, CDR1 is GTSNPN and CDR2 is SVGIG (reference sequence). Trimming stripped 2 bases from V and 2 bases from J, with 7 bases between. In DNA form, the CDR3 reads TGTGCCTGGAGTCCAGGGGCCTACAATGAGCAGTTCTTC. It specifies CAWSPGAYNEQFF.

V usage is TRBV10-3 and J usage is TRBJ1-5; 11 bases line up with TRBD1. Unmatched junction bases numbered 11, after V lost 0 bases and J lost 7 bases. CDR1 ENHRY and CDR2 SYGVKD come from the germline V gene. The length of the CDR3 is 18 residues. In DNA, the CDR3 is TGTGCCATCAGTGAGTCGAAGGGGACAGGGGGTAAAGCCCAGCCCCAGCATTTT. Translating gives CAISESKGTGGKAQPQHF.

The chain's CDR3 is CASSEGSGHSSYEQYF. The CDR3 DNA reads TGTGCCAGCAGTGAGGGTAGTGGACATAGCTCCTACGAGCAGTACTTC. The chain combines TRBV2 with TRBJ2-7; D is possibly TRBD1 (5 bases). In germline, CDR1 is SNHLY, CDR2 FYNNEI. Trimming took 3 bases from V and 0 from J, leaving 15 bases between them. The CDR3 totals 16 residues.

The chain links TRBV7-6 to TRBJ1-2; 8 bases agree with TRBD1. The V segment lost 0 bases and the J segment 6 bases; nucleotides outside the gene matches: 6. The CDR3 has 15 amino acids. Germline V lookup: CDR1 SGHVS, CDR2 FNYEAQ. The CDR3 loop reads CASSLAPGGEDGYTF. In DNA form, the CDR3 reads TGTGCCAGCAGCTTAGCACCAGGGGGCGAAGATGGCTACACCTTC.

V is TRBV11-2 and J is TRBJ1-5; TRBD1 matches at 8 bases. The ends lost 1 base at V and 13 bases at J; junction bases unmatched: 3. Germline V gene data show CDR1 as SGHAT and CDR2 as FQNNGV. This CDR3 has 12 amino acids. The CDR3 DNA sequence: TGTGCCAGCAGCTTAGGGACAGGGCCACAGCATTTT. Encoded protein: CASSLGTGPQHF. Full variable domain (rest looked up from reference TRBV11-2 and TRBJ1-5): EAGVAQSPRYKIIEKRQSVAFWCNPISGHATLYWYQQILGQGPKLLIQFQNNGVVDDSQLPKDRFSAERLKGVDSTLKIQPAKLEDSAVYLCASSLGTGPQHFGDGTRLSIL.

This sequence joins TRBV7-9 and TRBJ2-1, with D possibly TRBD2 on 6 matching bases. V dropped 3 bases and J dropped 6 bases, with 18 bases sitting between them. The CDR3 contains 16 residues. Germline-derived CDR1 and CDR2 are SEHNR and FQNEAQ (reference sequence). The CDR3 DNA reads TGTGCCAGCAGCTTTGATCGGGGGAAGAGGGTCAATGAGCAGTTCTTC. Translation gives CASSFDRGKRVNEQFF. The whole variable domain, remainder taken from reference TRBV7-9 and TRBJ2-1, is DTGVSQNPRHKITKRGQNVTFRCDPISEHNRLYWYRQTLGQGPEFLTYFQNEAQLEKSRLLSDRFSAERPKGSFSTLEIQRTEQGDSAMYLCASSFDRGKRVNEQFFGPGTRLTVL.

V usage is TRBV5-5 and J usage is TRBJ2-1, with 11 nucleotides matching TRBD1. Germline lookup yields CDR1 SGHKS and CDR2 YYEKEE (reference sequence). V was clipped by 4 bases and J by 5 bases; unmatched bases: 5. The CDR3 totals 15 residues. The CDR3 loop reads CASSAGTGGNNEQFF. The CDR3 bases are TGTGCCAGCAGCGCGGGGACAGGGGGAAACAATGAGCAGTTCTTC.

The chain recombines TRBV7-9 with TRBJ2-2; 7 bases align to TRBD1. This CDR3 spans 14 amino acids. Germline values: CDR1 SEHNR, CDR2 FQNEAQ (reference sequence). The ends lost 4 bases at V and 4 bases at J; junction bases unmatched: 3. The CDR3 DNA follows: TGTGCCAGCAGCTCAGACAGGGTCACCGGGGAGCTGTTTTTT. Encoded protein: CASSSDRVTGELFF.

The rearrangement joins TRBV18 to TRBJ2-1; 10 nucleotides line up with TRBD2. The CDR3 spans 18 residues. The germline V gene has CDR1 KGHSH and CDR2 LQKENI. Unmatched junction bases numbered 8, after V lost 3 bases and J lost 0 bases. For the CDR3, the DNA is TGTGCCAGCTCACCCCGGACTAGCGGCCCAAGCTCCTACAATGAGCAGTTCTTC. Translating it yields CASSPRTSGPSSYNEQFF. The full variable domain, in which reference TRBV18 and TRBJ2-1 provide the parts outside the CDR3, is NAGVMQNPRHLVRRRGQEARLRCSPMKGHSHVYWYRQLPEEGLKFMVYLQKENIIDESGMPKERFSAEFPKEGPSILRIQQVVRGDSAAYFCASSPRTSGPSSYNEQFFGPGTRLTVL.

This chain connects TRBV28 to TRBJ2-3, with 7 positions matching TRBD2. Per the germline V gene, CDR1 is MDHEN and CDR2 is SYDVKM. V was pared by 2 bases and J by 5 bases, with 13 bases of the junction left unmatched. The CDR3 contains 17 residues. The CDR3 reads CASSLRGAGVSIDTQYF. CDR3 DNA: TGTGCCAGCAGTTTAAGGGGCGCGGGGGTATCGATAGATACGCAGTATTTT. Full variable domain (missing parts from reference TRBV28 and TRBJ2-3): DVKVTQSSRYLVKRTGEKVFLECVQDMDHENMFWYRQDPGLGLRLIYFSYDVKMKEKGDIPEGYSVSREKKERFSLILESASTNQTSMYLCASSLRGAGVSIDTQYFGPGTRLTVL.

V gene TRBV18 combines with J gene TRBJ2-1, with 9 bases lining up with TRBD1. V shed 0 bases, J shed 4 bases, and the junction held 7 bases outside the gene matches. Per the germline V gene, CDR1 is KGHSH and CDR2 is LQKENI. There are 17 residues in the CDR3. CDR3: CASSPPTGTGLYNEQFF. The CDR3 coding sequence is TGTGCCAGCTCACCACCGACCGGGACAGGGCTATACAATGAGCAGTTCTTC.

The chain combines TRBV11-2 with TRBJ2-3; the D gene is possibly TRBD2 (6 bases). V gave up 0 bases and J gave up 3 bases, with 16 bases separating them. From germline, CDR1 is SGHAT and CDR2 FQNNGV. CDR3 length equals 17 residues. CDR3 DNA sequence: TGTGCCAGCAGCTTAGATTCCACCAATCTAGCGACAGATACGCAGTATTTT. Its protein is CASSLDSTNLATDTQYF.

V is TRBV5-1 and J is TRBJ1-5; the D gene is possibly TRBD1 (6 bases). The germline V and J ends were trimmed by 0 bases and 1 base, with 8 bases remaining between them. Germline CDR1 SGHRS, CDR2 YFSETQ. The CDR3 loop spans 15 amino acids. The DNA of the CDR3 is TGCGCCAGCAGCTTGGAAGGACAGAGCAATCAGCCCCAGCATTTT. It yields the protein CASSLEGQSNQPQHF.

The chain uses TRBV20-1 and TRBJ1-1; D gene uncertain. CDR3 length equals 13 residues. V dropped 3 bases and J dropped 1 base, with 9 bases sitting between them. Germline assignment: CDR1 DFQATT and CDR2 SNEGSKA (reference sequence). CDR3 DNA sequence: TGCAGTGCTAGTGATTCGGGGAACACTGAAGCTTTCTTT. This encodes CSASDSGNTEAFF.

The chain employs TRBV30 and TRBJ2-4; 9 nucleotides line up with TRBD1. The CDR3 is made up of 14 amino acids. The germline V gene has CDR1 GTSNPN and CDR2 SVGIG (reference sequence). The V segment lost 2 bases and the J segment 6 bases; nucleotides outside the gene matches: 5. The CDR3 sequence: CAWSTGTGRNIQYF. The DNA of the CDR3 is TGTGCCTGGAGTACCGGGACAGGGAGAAACATTCAGTACTTC. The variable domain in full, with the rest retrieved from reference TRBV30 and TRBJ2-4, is SQTIHQWPATLVQPVGSPLSLECTVEGTSNPNLYWYRQAAGRGLQLLFYSVGIGQISSEVPQNLSASRPQDRQFILSSKKLLLSDSGFYLCAWSTGTGRNIQYFGAGTRLSVL.

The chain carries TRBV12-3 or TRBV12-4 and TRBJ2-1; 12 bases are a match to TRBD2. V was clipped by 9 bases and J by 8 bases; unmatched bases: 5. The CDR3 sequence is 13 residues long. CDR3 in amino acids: CASAPSGGDEQFF. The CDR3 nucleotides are TGTGCCAGTGCCCCTAGCGGGGGGGATGAGCAGTTCTTC.

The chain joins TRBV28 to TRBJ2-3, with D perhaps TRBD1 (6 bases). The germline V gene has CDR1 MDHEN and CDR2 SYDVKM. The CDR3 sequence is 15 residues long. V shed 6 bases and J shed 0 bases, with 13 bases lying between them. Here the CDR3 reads CASRPRQESTDTQYF. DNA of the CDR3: TGTGCCAGCAGACCCCGACAGGAAAGCACAGATACGCAGTATTTT.

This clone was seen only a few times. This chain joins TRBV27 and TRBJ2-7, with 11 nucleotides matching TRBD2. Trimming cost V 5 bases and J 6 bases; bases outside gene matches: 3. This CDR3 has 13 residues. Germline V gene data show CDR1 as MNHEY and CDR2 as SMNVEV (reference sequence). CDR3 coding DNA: TGTGCCAGCAGTCCCACTAGCGGGGGCGAGCAGTACTTC. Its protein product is CASSPTSGGEQYF.

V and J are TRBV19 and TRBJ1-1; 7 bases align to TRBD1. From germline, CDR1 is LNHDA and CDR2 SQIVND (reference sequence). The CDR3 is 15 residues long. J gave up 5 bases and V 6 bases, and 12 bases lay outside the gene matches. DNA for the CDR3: TGTGCCAGTAGCCATTTTACAGGGGTTGTAACTGAAGCTTTCTTT. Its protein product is CASSHFTGVVTEAFF.

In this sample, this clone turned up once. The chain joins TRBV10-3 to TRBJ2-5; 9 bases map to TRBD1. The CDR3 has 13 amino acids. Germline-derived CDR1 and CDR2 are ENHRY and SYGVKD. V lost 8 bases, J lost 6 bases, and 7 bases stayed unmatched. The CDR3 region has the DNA TGTGCCATCGGCCGGGACAGGGAGCAGACCCAGTACTTC. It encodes CAIGRDREQTQYF.

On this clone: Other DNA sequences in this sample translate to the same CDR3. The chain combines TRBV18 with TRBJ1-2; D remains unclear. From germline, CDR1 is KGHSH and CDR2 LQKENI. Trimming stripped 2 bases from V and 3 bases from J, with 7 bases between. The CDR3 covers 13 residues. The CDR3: CASSPGRDYGYTF. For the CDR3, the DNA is TGTGCCAGCTCACCAGGGAGGGACTATGGCTACACCTTC.

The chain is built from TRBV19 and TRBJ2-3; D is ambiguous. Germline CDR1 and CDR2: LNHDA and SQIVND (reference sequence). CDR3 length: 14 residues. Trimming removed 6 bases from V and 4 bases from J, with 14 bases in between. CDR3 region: CASRPLASADTQYF. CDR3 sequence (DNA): TGTGCCAGTAGACCCCTCGCCAGTGCAGATACGCAGTATTTT.

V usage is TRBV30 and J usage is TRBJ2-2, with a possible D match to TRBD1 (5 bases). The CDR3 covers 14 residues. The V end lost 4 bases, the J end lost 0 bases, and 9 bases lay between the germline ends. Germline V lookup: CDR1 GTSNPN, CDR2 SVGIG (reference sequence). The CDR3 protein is CAWKGRTNTGELFF. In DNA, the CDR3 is TGTGCCTGGAAGGGGCGAACGAACACCGGGGAGCTGTTTTTT.

The CDR3 loop reads CASSPTGDLYYGYTF. The CDR3 nucleotides read TGTGCCAGCTCACCTACAGGGGACCTATATTATGGCTACACCTTC. The genes are TRBV18 and TRBJ1-2; the match to TRBD1 covers 7 bases. Germline V lookup: CDR1 KGHSH, CDR2 LQKENI. V lost 3 bases, J lost 5 bases, and 9 bases stayed unmatched. The CDR3 is made up of 15 amino acids.

The CDR3 DNA sequence: TGTGCCACCAGTGACCGACAGGAAAGCACAGATACGCAGTATTTT. The encoded protein is CATSDRQESTDTQYF. The chain couples TRBV24-1 to TRBJ2-3; weak D call: TRBD1 (6 bases). This CDR3 region has 15 residues. Germline V gene sequence: CDR1 KGHDR, CDR2 SFDVKD. Trimming pared 4 bases from V and 0 bases from J, leaving 10 bases between.